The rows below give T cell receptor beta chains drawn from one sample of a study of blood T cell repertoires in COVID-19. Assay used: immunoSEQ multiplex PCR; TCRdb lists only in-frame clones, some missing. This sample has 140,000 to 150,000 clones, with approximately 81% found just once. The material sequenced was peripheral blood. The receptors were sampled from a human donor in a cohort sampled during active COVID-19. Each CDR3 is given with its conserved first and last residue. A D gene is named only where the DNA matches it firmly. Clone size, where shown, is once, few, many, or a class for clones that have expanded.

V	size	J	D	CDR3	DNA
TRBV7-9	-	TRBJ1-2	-	CASSPGQLTSTGYTF	TGTGCCAGCAGCCCCGGACAGTTAACTTCTACGGGCTACACCTTC
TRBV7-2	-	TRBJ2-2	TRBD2	CASSLGVSGAKTGELFF	TGTGCCAGCAGCTTAGGCGTTAGCGGGGCGAAAACCGGGGAGCTGTTTTTT
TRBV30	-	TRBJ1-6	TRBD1	CAWSKGRGSSYNSPLHF	TGTGCCTGGAGTAAGGGCAGGGGGAGCTCCTATAATTCACCCCTCCACTTT
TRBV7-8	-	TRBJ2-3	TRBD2	CASSLGTLAGLSDTQYF	TGTGCCAGCAGCTTAGGCACACTAGCGGGGTTATCAGATACGCAGTATTTT
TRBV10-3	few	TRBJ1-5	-	CAISEGRGNSNQPQHF	TGTGCCATCAGTGAAGGCAGGGGAAATAGCAATCAGCCCCAGCATTTT
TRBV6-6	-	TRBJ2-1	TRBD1	CASSTGQGLGNEQFF	TGTGCCAGCAGTACGGGACAGGGGCTCGGCAATGAGCAGTTCTTC
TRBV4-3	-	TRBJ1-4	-	CASSPNGGSTNEKLFF	TGCGCCAGCAGCCCTAATGGGGGGTCGACTAATGAAAAACTGTTTTTT
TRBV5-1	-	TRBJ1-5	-	CASSVDPGNPQHF	TGCGCCAGCAGCGTAGACCCAGGAAATCCCCAGCATTTT
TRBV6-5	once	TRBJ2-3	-	CASSYSGPGVPDTQYF	TGTGCCAGCAGTTACTCAGGACCAGGGGTGCCAGATACGCAGTATTTT
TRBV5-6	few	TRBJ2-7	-	CASSTRAYEQYF	TGTGCCAGCAGCACGCGGGCCTACGAGCAGTACTTC
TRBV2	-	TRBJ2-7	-	CASSAGGKEQYF	TGTGCCAGCAGTGCTGGGGGGAAAGAGCAGTACTTC
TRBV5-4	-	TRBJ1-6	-	CASSLVDAGSPLHF	TGTGCCAGCAGCTTGGTGGACGCGGGTTCACCCCTCCACTTT
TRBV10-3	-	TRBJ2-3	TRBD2	CAISGTSGGPTDTQYF	TGTGCCATCAGTGGGACTAGCGGGGGCCCCACAGATACGCAGTATTTT
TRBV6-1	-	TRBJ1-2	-	CASSEGDSRDFSYGYTF	TGTGCCAGCAGTGAAGGGGACTCCCGGGACTTCTCCTATGGCTACACCTTC
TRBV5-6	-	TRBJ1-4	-	CASSLSPATNEKLFF	TGTGCCAGCAGCTTAAGCCCGGCAACTAATGAAAAACTGTTTTTT
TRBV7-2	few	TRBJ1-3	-	CASSLKGTRNTIYF	TGTGCCAGCAGCTTAAAGGGGACTCGAAACACCATATATTTT
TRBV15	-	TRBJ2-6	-	CATSRRTADFSGANVLTF	TGTGCCACCAGCAGAAGGACAGCCGACTTCTCTGGGGCCAACGTCCTGACTTTC
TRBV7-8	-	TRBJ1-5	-	CASSLRAGEGNQPQHF	TGTGCCAGCAGCTTAAGGGCAGGGGAAGGCAATCAGCCCCAGCATTTT
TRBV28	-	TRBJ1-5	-	CASSFDRIGQPQHF	TGTGCCAGCAGTTTCGACAGAATAGGTCAGCCCCAGCATTTT
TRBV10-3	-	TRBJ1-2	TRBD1	CAISESTGSLGYTF	TGTGCCATCAGTGAGTCGACAGGGTCGTTGGGCTACACCTTC
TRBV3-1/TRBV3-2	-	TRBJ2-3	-	CASSQVLGTQTDTQYF	TGTGCCAGCAGCCAAGTGTTAGGGACACAGACAGATACGCAGTATTTT
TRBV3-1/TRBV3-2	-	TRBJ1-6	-	CASSQPLTLPGPESPLHF	TGTGCCAGCAGCCAACCCTTAACCCTTCCGGGTCCAGAATCACCCCTCCACTTT
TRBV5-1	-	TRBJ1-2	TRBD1	CASRRSTAGTGDGYTF	TGCGCCAGCAGACGTAGTACCGCCGGGACAGGGGATGGCTACACCTTC
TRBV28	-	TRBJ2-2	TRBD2	CATLLAGHSNTGELFF	TGTGCCACGCTACTAGCGGGGCATTCGAACACCGGGGAGCTGTTTTTT
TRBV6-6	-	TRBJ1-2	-	CASSYSKLYTF	TGTGCCAGCAGTTACTCGAAGCTCTACACCTTC
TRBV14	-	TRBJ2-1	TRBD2	CASSLIRTSGGGEEFF	TGTGCCAGCAGCCTCATAAGGACTAGCGGGGGTGGGGAAGAGTTCTTC
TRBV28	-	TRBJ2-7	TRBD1	CASSLSQGAYEQYF	TGTGCCAGCAGTTTATCGCAGGGGGCGTACGAGCAGTACTTC
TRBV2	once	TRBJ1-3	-	CASSAGGSSGNTIYF	TGTGCCAGCAGTGCGGGAGGGAGCTCTGGAAACACCATATATTTT
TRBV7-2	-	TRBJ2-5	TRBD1	CASSLGQGKRETQYF	TGTGCCAGCAGCTTAGGACAGGGGAAAAGAGAGACCCAGTACTTC
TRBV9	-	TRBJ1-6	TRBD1	CASSASTGRDSPLHF	TGTGCCAGCAGCGCGTCGACAGGGAGAGATTCACCCCTCCACTTT
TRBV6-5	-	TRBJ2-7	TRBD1	CASRGGSHEQYF	TGTGCCAGCAGAGGGGGCAGTCACGAGCAGTACTTC
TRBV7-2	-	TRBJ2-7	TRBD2	CASSLETSGLSPEQYF	TGTGCCAGCAGCTTAGAGACTAGCGGGCTATCCCCCGAGCAGTACTTC
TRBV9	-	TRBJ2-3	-	CASSVEASGTDTQYF	TGTGCCAGCAGCGTAGAGGCTAGCGGCACAGATACGCAGTATTTT
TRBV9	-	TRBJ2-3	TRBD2	CASSAYFGGGPDTQYF	TGTGCCAGCAGCGCCTACTTTGGGGGGGGTCCAGATACGCAGTATTTT
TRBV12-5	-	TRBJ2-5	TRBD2	CASGPGLAEETQYF	TGTGCTAGTGGGCCGGGACTAGCGGAAGAGACCCAGTACTTC
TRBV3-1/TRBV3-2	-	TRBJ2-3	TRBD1	CASSQDRRQGAITDTQYF	TGTGCCAGCAGCCAAGATCGTAGGCAGGGGGCTATCACAGATACGCAGTATTTT
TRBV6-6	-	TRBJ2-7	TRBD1	CASSPGTGGWYEQYF	TGTGCCAGCAGCCCCGGGACAGGGGGCTGGTACGAGCAGTACTTC
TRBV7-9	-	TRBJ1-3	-	CASSPPTTGNTIYF	TGTGCCAGCAGCCCCCCCACAACTGGAAACACCATATATTTT
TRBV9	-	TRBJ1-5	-	CASSVEERNQPQHF	TGTGCCAGCAGCGTAGAGGAGCGCAATCAGCCCCAGCATTTT
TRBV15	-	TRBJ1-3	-	CATSPGRSGNTIYF	TGTGCCACCAGCCCGGGGAGATCTGGAAACACCATATATTTT
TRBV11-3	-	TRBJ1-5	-	CASGIGRDEPQHF	TGTGCCAGCGGCATCGGGCGGGATGAGCCCCAGCATTTT
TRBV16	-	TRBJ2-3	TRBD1	CASSPRGRGPTDTQYF	TGTGCCAGCAGCCCCCGGGGCAGGGGGCCCACGGATACGCAGTATTTT
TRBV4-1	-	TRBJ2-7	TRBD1	CASSPFQGDEQYF	TGCGCCAGCAGCCCATTTCAGGGGGACGAGCAGTACTTC
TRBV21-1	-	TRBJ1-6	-	CASSPQTGTGGNSPLHF	TGTGCCAGCAGCCCGCAAACCGGGACAGGGGGAAATTCACCCCTCCACTTT
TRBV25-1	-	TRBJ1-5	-	CASSESSPGLLNQPQHF	TGTGCCAGCAGTGAAAGTAGCCCGGGACTTCTCAATCAGCCCCAGCATTTT
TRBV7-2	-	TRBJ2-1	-	CASSRGSYNEQFF	TGTGCCAGCAGTCGGGGGTCCTACAATGAGCAGTTCTTC
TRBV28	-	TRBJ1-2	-	CASSLQKSYGYTF	TGTGCCAGCAGTTTACAGAAGTCTTATGGCTACACCTTC
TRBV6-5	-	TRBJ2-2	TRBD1	CASTQDRVTGELFF	TGTGCCAGCACCCAGGACAGGGTCACCGGGGAGCTGTTTTTT
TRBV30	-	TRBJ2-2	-	CAWSRRGNTGELFF	TGTGCCTGGAGTCGTCGGGGAAACACCGGGGAGCTGTTTTTT
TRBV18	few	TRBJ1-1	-	CASSPPTLQDTEAFF	TGTGCCAGCTCACCACCGACTTTACAGGACACTGAAGCTTTCTTT
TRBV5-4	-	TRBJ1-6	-	CASSLEGVNSPLHF	TGTGCCAGCAGCTTGGAGGGGGTGAATTCACCCCTCCACTTT
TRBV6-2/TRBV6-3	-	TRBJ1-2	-	CASNPPFVRANGYTF	TGTGCCAGCAACCCGCCCTTCGTCAGGGCGAATGGCTACACCTTC
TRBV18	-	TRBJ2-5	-	CASSPNGIQETQYF	TGTGCCAGCTCACCTAACGGGATCCAAGAGACCCAGTACTTC
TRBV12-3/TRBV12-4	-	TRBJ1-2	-	CASSLLSDGYTF	TGTGCCAGCAGTTTACTTTCGGATGGCTACACCTTC
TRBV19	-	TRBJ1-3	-	CASADRAGKAGNTIYF	TGTGCCTCCGCAGATAGGGCGGGGAAGGCTGGAAACACCATATATTTT
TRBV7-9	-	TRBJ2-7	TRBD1	CASSQGQGGDEQYF	TGTGCCAGCAGCCAAGGACAGGGGGGGGACGAGCAGTACTTC
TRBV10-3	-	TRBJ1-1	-	CAIRSSNTEAFF	TGTGCCATCAGATCATCGAACACTGAAGCTTTCTTT
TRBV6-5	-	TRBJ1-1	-	CASRQGGRGNTEAFF	TGTGCCAGCAGACAAGGAGGCAGGGGGAACACTGAAGCTTTCTTT
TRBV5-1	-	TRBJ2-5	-	CASSGGGVGQETQYF	TGCGCCAGCAGCGGGGGCGGAGTGGGGCAAGAGACCCAGTACTTC
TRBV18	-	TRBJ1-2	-	CASSQNDRASEGYTF	TGTGCCAGCTCCCAGAATGACAGAGCCTCGGAGGGCTACACCTTC